A selection of T cell receptor beta chains follows, all from one sample in a study of T cell responses to AZD1222 COVID-19 vaccine. Assay: immunoSEQ multiplex PCR; the TCRdb copy retains only in-frame clones and omits some. Of 100,000 or so clones in the sample, about nine tenths were seen once. Sequences were derived from peripheral blood, sampled on day 0 of AZD1222 vaccination. All receptors come from an adult in good health. Both conserved end residues are part of each CDR3. The D gene is left open where the match is weak. The listing skips clone size in some rows; elsewhere it reads once, few, many or a size class.

TGTGCCAGCAGCTTGGTCAGGGGACACGGCTACACCTTC,CASSLVRGHGYTF,TRBV5-5,TRBJ1-2,-,-
TGTGCCAGCAGCCGCGGGGGGGGAACCCGTAATAACTATGGCTACACCTTC,CASSRGGGTRNNYGYTF,TRBV28,TRBJ1-2,few,-
TGCGCCAGCAGCCATGGAGGGGTTGATACGCAGTATTTT,CASSHGGVDTQYF,TRBV4-1,TRBJ2-3,-,-
TGCGCCAGCAGCCTAGGTCCTAGCGGGGGGGATACAGATACGCAGTATTTT,CASSLGPSGGDTDTQYF,TRBV4-1,TRBJ2-3,-,TRBD2
TGCAGTGCGGAACAAGGAGATACGCAGTATTTT,CSAEQGDTQYF,TRBV20-1,TRBJ2-3,once,-
TGTGCCAGTAGTAGACTAGCGGGGGGTATCGGCACAGATACGCAGTATTTT,CASSRLAGGIGTDTQYF,TRBV19,TRBJ2-3,-,TRBD2
TGTGCCAGTGCTGAATTGAGGGAGACCCAGTACTTC,CASAELRETQYF,TRBV12-3/TRBV12-4,TRBJ2-5,-,-
TGTGCCAGCAGTGAGTGGACATCCCCTGAAGCTTTCTTT,CASSEWTSPEAFF,TRBV6-1,TRBJ1-1,once,-
TGCGCCAGCAGCCAAGTCGGACAGGTAGAAAGGGCTTTCTTT,CASSQVGQVERAFF,TRBV4-1,TRBJ1-1,-,TRBD1
TGTGCCAGCAGTTTATCCAGGACAGGGGGCTCTGGCTACGAGCAGTACTTC,CASSLSRTGGSGYEQYF,TRBV27,TRBJ2-7,-,TRBD1
TGTGCCAGCAGACCACGAGGGGGGCCCTACGAGCAGTACTTC,CASRPRGGPYEQYF,TRBV5-6,TRBJ2-7,-,-
TGTGCCAGCACGCTCGTCGGCGGTCCCCAGCCCCAGCATTTT,CASTLVGGPQPQHF,TRBV28,TRBJ1-5,-,-
TGTGCCAGCAGTGAAAGGACCTATAATTCACCCCTCCACTTT,CASSERTYNSPLHF,TRBV2,TRBJ1-6,-,-
TGTGCCAGCAGTCCTCGGGGAATAATTGCAACTAATGAAAAACTGTTTTTT,CASSPRGIIATNEKLFF,TRBV27,TRBJ1-4,-,-
TGCGCCAGCAGCTCTGAGGGGTGGGGTAATGAAAAACTGTTTTTT,CASSSEGWGNEKLFF,TRBV5-1,TRBJ1-4,-,-
TGTGCCAGTAGCAAGGACAGCTATGGCTACACCTTC,CASSKDSYGYTF,TRBV19,TRBJ1-2,-,-
TGTGCCACCAGTGACTCGAGAGAGTCGGGAGAGACCCAGTACTTC,CATSDSRESGETQYF,TRBV24-1,TRBJ2-5,-,-
TGTGCCAGCAGTGATGGGGGGGGAGCCCCCTATGGCTACACCTTC,CASSDGGGAPYGYTF,TRBV25-1,TRBJ1-2,-,-
TGTGCCAGCAGTGAACAGGGCGAGGATAACACTGAAGCTTTCTTT,CASSEQGEDNTEAFF,TRBV6-1,TRBJ1-1,-,-
TGTGCCACCGGGGACAGGGTTGAGGGCAATGAGCAGTTCTTC,CATGDRVEGNEQFF,TRBV15,TRBJ2-1,-,TRBD1
TGTGCCAGCAGCTTAGAAGGGGGCCACTATGGCTACACCTTC,CASSLEGGHYGYTF,TRBV7-9,TRBJ1-2,-,TRBD1
TGTGCCAGCAGTGGGAGGGGGGGCCCCAAGTACGATACGCAGTATTTT,CASSGRGGPKYDTQYF,TRBV25-1,TRBJ2-3,-,-
TGTGCCAGCCGGGACAGTAACCTCTTTCTCCGGCGCAAGGATAATTCACCCCTCCACTTT,CASRDSNLFLRRKDNSPLHF,TRBV2,TRBJ1-6,few,TRBD1
TGTGCCAGCAGCCCCCTCGGACTAGCGGTTGAGACCCAGTACTTC,CASSPLGLAVETQYF,TRBV5-4,TRBJ2-5,-,TRBD2
TGTGCCAGCAGCTTGGGTTACGGGAACACTGAAGCTTTCTTT,CASSLGYGNTEAFF,TRBV5-6,TRBJ1-1,-,-
TGTGCCAGTAGTTTCCTCTGGGGTCGGAAGGACACTGAAGCTTTCTTT,CASSFLWGRKDTEAFF,TRBV19,TRBJ1-1,-,-
TGTGCCAGCAGTTCAGACACCATCTATGGCTACACCTTC,CASSSDTIYGYTF,TRBV7-9,TRBJ1-2,once,-
TGCGCCAGCATCCCTCGGGGACTAGCGGGACACACCGGGGAGCTGTTTTTT,CASIPRGLAGHTGELFF,TRBV10-1,TRBJ2-2,-,TRBD2
TGTGCCAGCAGTTACTCAGGCAGCTATGGCTACACCTTC,CASSYSGSYGYTF,TRBV6-5,TRBJ1-2,-,-
TGCAGCGTTGTTGGGGGTAACTATGGCTACACCTTC,CSVVGGNYGYTF,TRBV29-1,TRBJ1-2,-,-
TGTGCCAGCAGTTTGCGGAGCCCGAACTATGGCTACACCTTC,CASSLRSPNYGYTF,TRBV28,TRBJ1-2,-,-
TGTGCCAGCAGTGAAACCAGAGTAGCACAAAACTATGGCTACACCTTC,CASSETRVAQNYGYTF,TRBV2,TRBJ1-2,-,-
TGTGCCAGCAGCCAAGACGCCGATTCTGGAAACACCATATATTTT,CASSQDADSGNTIYF,TRBV3-1/TRBV3-2,TRBJ1-3,-,-
TGTGCCACCCAATATTGGTTTTACCCAGATACGCAGTATTTT,CATQYWFYPDTQYF,TRBV27,TRBJ2-3,-,-
TGCGCCAGCAGCCAAGATCAAACCTACGAGCAGTACTTC,CASSQDQTYEQYF,TRBV4-1,TRBJ2-7,-,-
TGTGCCAGCAGCCAAGGCGGGGGGACCTACGAGCAGTACTTC,CASSQGGGTYEQYF,TRBV3-1/TRBV3-2,TRBJ2-7,-,TRBD2
TGTGCCAGTAGTATGTTCTTAGGGCCCACGTACAATCAGCCCCAGCATTTT,CASSMFLGPTYNQPQHF,TRBV19,TRBJ1-5,-,-
TGCGCCAGCAGCTCGAGGGGGCTCCTGAACACTGAAGCTTTCTTT,CASSSRGLLNTEAFF,TRBV5-1,TRBJ1-1,-,TRBD1
TGTGCCTGGAACAAGGACAGGGGGCTATATGAGCAGTTCTTC,CAWNKDRGLYEQFF,TRBV30,TRBJ2-1,once,TRBD1
TGTGCCAGCAGCCTAACAGGGAACTCCTACAATGAGCAGTTCTTC,CASSLTGNSYNEQFF,TRBV9,TRBJ2-1,-,-